The T cell receptor (beta chain) under discussion was sequenced for a study of early T cells in non-severe SARS-CoV-2 infection listed by TCRdb under 2021. Context from the whole study: Because TCR sequencing was done on bulk RNA from unsorted whole blood, the alpha and beta chains could not be paired.

General conclusions and limits of the study: VDJdb matching was skewed toward anti-spike CD8 responses, so virus-specific expansions were likely underestimated and private and CD4 specificities were missed.

From the cysteine through the phenylalanine, the CDR3 covers 15 amino acids. CDR3 DNA only is kept here, 45 bases in frame from base 1. V is pruned by 3 bases and J by 6 bases, leaving 13 bases of the junction without a gene match. According to the germline V gene (reference sequence), CDR1 reads DFQATT and CDR2 reads SNEGSKA. Set within a cohort of healthcare workers in London, UK, this nested case-control study involved weekly PCR testing of nasopharyngeal swabs along with blood sampling. Between 23 and 31 March 2020, the week of the UK lockdown, healthcare workers were enrolled and then followed up weekly for as long as 16 weeks. With respect to this clonotype: This clone's antigen is unknown. The input lacks base qualities; no much larger clone sits a single base away.

Libraries were constructed by 5' RACE. Sequencing instrument: NextSeq 500. To correct for sequencing error and PCR bias, the TCR library protocol tagged individual cDNA molecules with unique molecular identifiers. Sequencing covered both TCR alpha and beta chains, and within each sample the abundances of alpha and beta sequences were tightly co-correlated. Processing in the source paper ran as follows. Decombinator V4 was used to annotate TCR sequences for V gene, J gene and CDR3. TCRs were defined as expanded if a significant change between any two time points was detected under a Poisson model with p below 0.0001. Abundances of TCRs were expressed as counts per million after normalisation to the total number of TCRs sequenced in each sample. MAIT TCRs were defined by TRAV1-2 paired with TRAJ12, TRAJ20 or TRAJ33, and iNKT TCRs by TRAV10 paired with TRAJ18. VDJdb, accessed on 1 November 2021, was searched for TCRs annotated for CMV, EBV and SARS-CoV-2, and TCRs annotated for more than one antigen were excluded. In-frame beta chains were kept once TCRdb had trimmed the public reads at Q25 with fastp and called clones with MiXCR. Identical CDR3 proteins give one entry, which carries the most common genes and DNA. The V and J calls here are based on TCRdb, not the publication. Recorded for this sample are tens of thousands of distinct CDR3 sequences; 5% to 5.5% of them occurred a single time. The biggest ten clones account for approximately 3.5% of the sample.

The chain couples TRBV20-1 to TRBJ2-7, with 8 bases aligning to TRBD2. The source is an adult who was a healthcare worker with PCR-confirmed SARS-CoV-2 infection or an uninfected control (not recorded which). Input material: whole blood. In nucleotide form, the sequence is TGCAGTGCTAGCGTAGCGGGAAACACTTATGGCGAGCAGTACTTC. Translation gives CSASVAGNTYGEQYF.